These T cell receptor beta chains were read from a single sample in a study of T cell repertoires in cytomegalovirus infection. Via MiXCR, TCRdb re-called the reads, giving one row per CDR3 protein. The data hold about 450,000 distinct CDR3 sequences, with about 33% observed a single time. The sequenced material came from PBMCs. The receptors derive from a human donor in good health (CMV status not recorded). Some clones in this sample may be carry-over from other donors' samples. Each CDR3 is given with its conserved first and last residue. D genes are given only for firm matches. The listing skips clone size in some rows; elsewhere it reads once, few, many or a size class.

J gene	V gene	clone size	CDR3 length	D gene	CDR3 protein	CDR3 DNA
TRBJ2-7	TRBV7-2	many	13	-	CASSRTDGYEQYF	TGTGCCAGCAGCCGAACCGACGGCTACGAGCAGTACTTC
TRBJ2-1	TRBV12-3/TRBV12-4	-	15	TRBD2	CASSLTSGGAHEQFF	TGTGCCAGCAGTCTTACTAGCGGGGGGGCGCATGAGCAGTTCTTC
TRBJ2-5	TRBV6-2/TRBV6-3	-	14	TRBD1	CATRGLAYQETQYF	TGTGCCACCAGGGGGTTGGCGTACCAAGAGACCCAGTACTTC
TRBJ1-5	TRBV11-2	few	14	-	CASSLKTGNQPQHF	TGTGCCAGCAGCTTAAAAACGGGCAATCAGCCCCAGCATTTT
TRBJ2-2	TRBV2	few	15	-	CASSVPWASPGELFF	TGTGCCAGCAGTGTCCCCTGGGCCTCCCCCGGGGAGCTGTTTTTT
TRBJ1-5	TRBV27	-	13	-	CASRSGSGQPQHF	TGTGCCAGCAGATCAGGGTCAGGTCAGCCCCAGCATTTT
TRBJ2-1	TRBV12-3/TRBV12-4	few	16	-	CASSPGVGSSYNEQFF	TGTGCCAGCAGCCCCGGGGTGGGATCCTCCTACAATGAGCAGTTCTTC
TRBJ1-4	TRBV12-3/TRBV12-4	-	15	TRBD1	CASRQGDSSAEKLFF	TGTGCCAGCAGACAAGGGGACAGTTCAGCTGAAAAACTGTTTTTT
TRBJ2-7	TRBV19	many	14	-	CASSNPGSSYEQYF	TGTGCCAGTAGCAACCCGGGGAGCTCCTACGAGCAGTACTTC
TRBJ2-5	TRBV18	few	13	-	CASSPVSQETQYF	TGTGCCAGCTCCCCCGTGAGCCAAGAGACCCAGTACTTC
TRBJ2-7	TRBV7-8	many	13	-	CASSLDTGYEQYF	TGTGCCAGCAGCTTGGACACTGGTTACGAGCAGTACTTC
TRBJ1-6	TRBV5-5	many	16	TRBD1	CASSPSTGDIHSPLHF	TGTGCCAGCAGCCCGTCGACAGGGGATATACATTCACCCCTCCACTTT
TRBJ2-1	TRBV4-3	few	17	-	CASSQDSETPPYNEQFF	TGCGCCAGCAGCCAAGATTCGGAAACACCACCCTACAATGAGCAGTTCTTC
TRBJ2-3	TRBV9	-	16	-	CASTRSTGFSTDTQYF	TGTGCCAGTACACGTAGTACAGGCTTCAGCACAGATACGCAGTATTTT
TRBJ2-7	TRBV6-1	-	15	TRBD1	CASCCDQGVFHEQYF	TGTGCCAGCTGCTGCGACCAGGGGGTTTTTCACGAGCAGTACTTC
TRBJ2-2	TRBV9	-	17	-	CASSVGGGPLNTGELFF	TGTGCCAGCAGCGTAGGAGGCGGGCCGCTGAACACCGGGGAGCTGTTTTTT
TRBJ2-7	TRBV7-2	-	17	-	CASSPQGGGLFMDEQYF	TGTGCCAGCAGCCCCCAAGGGGGGGGGCTCTTCATGGACGAGCAGTACTTC
TRBJ2-4	TRBV7-6	many	17	-	CASSERQAGVAKNIQYF	TGTGCCAGCAGCGAAAGACAGGCGGGGGTAGCCAAAAACATTCAGTACTTC
TRBJ2-5	TRBV7-6	-	16	-	CASSLGALGSKETQYF	TGTGCTAGCAGCTTAGGGGCCCTTGGGTCAAAAGAGACCCAGTACTTC
TRBJ1-4	TRBV2	-	14	-	CASSEISGGEKLFF	TGTGCCAGCAGTGAAATAAGTGGTGGGGAAAAACTGTTTTTT
TRBJ2-7	TRBV7-2	-	12	-	CASSSHTSWQYF	TGTGCCAGCAGCTCCCACACGTCGTGGCAGTACTTC
TRBJ2-7	TRBV19	few	14	TRBD1	CASSYTGTGDEQYF	TGTGCCAGTAGTTACACCGGGACAGGTGACGAGCAGTACTTC
TRBJ1-5	TRBV20-1	-	15	TRBD1	CSAKVGQGDSQPQHF	TGCAGTGCTAAGGTGGGACAGGGAGACAGTCAGCCCCAGCATTTT
TRBJ2-7	TRBV18	-	16	-	CASSPPRGMSSYEQYF	TGTGCCAGCTCACCACCCCGGGGTATGAGCTCCTACGAGCAGTACTTC
TRBJ2-1	TRBV12-3/TRBV12-4	-	12	TRBD1	CASRDRGYEQFF	TGTGCCAGCAGGGACAGGGGCTATGAGCAGTTCTTC
TRBJ2-7	TRBV20-1	-	13	-	CSARGSAAYEQYF	TGCAGTGCTAGGGGGTCGGCCGCCTACGAGCAGTACTTC
TRBJ2-1	TRBV5-1	-	18	TRBD2	CASNRGLAGGFSYNEQFF	TGCGCCAGCAACCGGGGACTAGCGGGGGGCTTCTCCTACAATGAGCAGTTCTTC
TRBJ2-2	TRBV12-3/TRBV12-4	many	13	-	CASSAGVTGELFF	TGTGCCAGCTCAGCCGGGGTGACCGGGGAGCTGTTTTTT
TRBJ1-4	TRBV7-2	-	15	TRBD1	CASSPQGAVHEKLFF	TGTGCCAGCAGCCCACAGGGGGCTGTGCATGAAAAACTGTTTTTT
TRBJ1-4	TRBV7-9	-	22	TRBD1	CASSYFVGTGGKNIPRTEKLFF	TGTGCCAGCAGCTATTTTGTTGGGACAGGGGGGAAAAATATCCCACGAACCGAAAAACTGTTTTTT
TRBJ1-3	TRBV12-3/TRBV12-4	many	13	-	CASITPGGNTIYF	TGTGCCAGCATCACGCCGGGGGGAAACACCATATATTTT
TRBJ1-1	TRBV5-1	-	16	-	CASSEIDRTMNTEAFF	TGCGCCAGCAGCGAAATCGACAGAACCATGAACACTGAAGCTTTCTTT
TRBJ1-3	TRBV7-9	few	17	-	CASSSQGFANSGNTIYF	TGTGCCAGCAGCTCTCAGGGGTTCGCTAACTCTGGAAACACCATATATTTT
TRBJ2-1	TRBV6-2/TRBV6-3	-	13	TRBD1	CASRDRGPFEQFF	TGTGCCAGCCGGGACAGGGGGCCCTTTGAGCAGTTCTTC
TRBJ1-6	TRBV20-1	-	17	-	CSATVTTGSSYNSPLHF	TGCAGTGCTACCGTCACGACGGGGAGCTCCTATAATTCACCCCTCCACTTT
TRBJ1-2	TRBV5-8	few	16	TRBD1	CASSLLSTGDGYGYTF	TGTGCCAGCAGCCTCCTCTCGACAGGGGATGGCTATGGCTACACCTTC
TRBJ1-2	TRBV10-3	few	12	TRBD1	CATSGQYYGYTF	TGTGCCACCTCGGGACAGTACTATGGCTACACCTTC
TRBJ1-3	TRBV7-2	-	13	-	CASSPGTGNTIYF	TGTGCCAGCAGCCCAGGGACGGGAAACACCATATATTTT
TRBJ1-6	TRBV6-5	few	17	-	CASSYSGGRQLGSPLHF	TGTGCCAGCAGTTACTCCGGGGGACGCCAGCTAGGTTCACCCCTCCACTTT
TRBJ2-5	TRBV7-7	-	14	TRBD2	CASSRLAGQETQYF	TGTGCTAGCAGCCGACTAGCGGGGCAAGAGACCCAGTACTTC
TRBJ1-4	TRBV5-1	-	16	-	CASTPGSTTTNEKLFF	TGCGCCAGCACCCCGGGAAGCACTACAACTAATGAAAAACTGTTTTTT
TRBJ2-1	TRBV7-6	many	17	TRBD1	CASSFSLGTGEGNEQFF	TGTGCCAGCAGCTTTAGCTTGGGGACAGGGGAGGGCAATGAGCAGTTCTTC
TRBJ2-1	TRBV18	few	15	-	CASSPPIREDNEQFF	TGTGCCAGCTCACCACCAATCAGAGAGGACAATGAGCAGTTCTTC
TRBJ2-7	TRBV27	many	14	-	CASSHWGSSYEQYF	TGTGCCAGCAGTCACTGGGGCTCCTCCTACGAGCAGTACTTC
TRBJ2-7	TRBV11-2	few	16	-	CASSLIRGTAAYEQYF	TGTGCCAGCAGCTTAATCCGAGGGACCGCGGCCTACGAGCAGTACTTC
TRBJ2-1	TRBV30	-	15	-	CAWTLGGVSYNEQFF	TGTGCCTGGACTTTAGGGGGGGTATCCTACAATGAGCAGTTCTTC
TRBJ2-1	TRBV18	-	18	TRBD2	CASSRGTSGRTSYNEQFF	TGTGCCAGCTCTCGGGGGACTAGCGGGCGCACGTCCTACAATGAGCAGTTCTTC
TRBJ2-7	TRBV5-6	-	15	TRBD1	CASSPGQGIRYEQYF	TGTGCCAGCAGCCCTGGACAGGGTATAAGGTACGAGCAGTACTTC
TRBJ1-1	TRBV6-4	-	14	-	CASRDDGTRREAFF	TGTGCCAGCAGAGACGATGGGACACGACGGGAAGCTTTCTTT